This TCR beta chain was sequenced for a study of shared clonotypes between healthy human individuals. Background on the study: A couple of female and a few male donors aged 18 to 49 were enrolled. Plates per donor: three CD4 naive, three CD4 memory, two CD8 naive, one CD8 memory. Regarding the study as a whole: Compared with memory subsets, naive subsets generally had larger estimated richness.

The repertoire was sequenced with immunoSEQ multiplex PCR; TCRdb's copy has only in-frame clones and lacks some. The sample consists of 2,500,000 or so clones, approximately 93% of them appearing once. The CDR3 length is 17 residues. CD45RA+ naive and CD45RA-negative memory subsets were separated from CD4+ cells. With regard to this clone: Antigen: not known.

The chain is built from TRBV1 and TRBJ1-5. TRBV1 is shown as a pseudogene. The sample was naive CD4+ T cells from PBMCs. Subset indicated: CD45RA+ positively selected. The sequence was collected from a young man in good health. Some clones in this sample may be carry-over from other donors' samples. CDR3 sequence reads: CTSSLDLAPKARQPQHF. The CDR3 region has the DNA TGCACCAGCAGCCTAGACTTAGCCCCCAAGGCTCGCCAGCCCCAGCATTTT.